The clone carrying this T cell receptor beta chain has a handful of counts. The target antigen is unknown. A read error may produce the germline difference seen at one junction end. Unsorted libraries came from 2 million PBMCs stored at -80 °C. The cDNA came from 5'RACE with 10-nucleotide random UMIs. TCRdb reanalysed the 5' RACE reads using MiXCR and keeps one entry per CDR3 protein. The repertoire holds 45,000 to 55,000 distinct CDR3 sequences, with around 3.5% as singletons. This record belongs to a study of neurological immune-mediated disorders. Study-wide results and caveats: A possible signature was seen in one related-CDR3 cluster, into which phylogenetic grouping placed the repertoires of 18 of 34 multiple sclerosis patients. No CDR3 amino acid sequences were shared by expanded clones across subjects, suggesting private repertoires in all groups.

CDR3 length equals 16 residues. The germline V gene has CDR1 MGHRA and CDR2 YSYEKL. The sequence came from a man in his forties with multiple sclerosis. The sample taken for sequencing was PBMCs. This chain connects TRBV4-1 to TRBJ1-5; D gene uncertain. The DNA of the CDR3 is TGCGCCAGCAGCCAAGTCAGGACGGCTAGCAATCAGCCCCAGAATTTT. It encodes CASSQVRTASNQPQNF.